This T cell receptor beta chain was identified during a study of OX40 agonist ivuxolimab in advanced cancers. V was pared by 2 bases and J by 5 bases, with 8 bases of the junction left unmatched. Germline V gene lookup returns CDR1 SGHRS and CDR2 YFSETQ. The CDR3 loop spans 15 amino acids. The assay was immunoSEQ multiplex PCR, and TCRdb's table has in-frame clones only and misses some. The table lists around 70,000 clones, around four fifths of them singletons. The clonotype was recovered from an adult with an advanced solid tumor such as melanoma, head and neck, liver or kidney cancer. The chain couples TRBV5-1 to TRBJ2-5; 8 nucleotides align to TRBD2. The source material was CD4+ or CD8+ T cells sorted from blood, sampled in a trial of the OX40 agonist ivuxolimab. CDR3 bases: TGCGCCAGCAGCTTCGGGACTAGAGACGCGGAGACCCAGTACTTC. Its translation: CASSFGTRDAETQYF.